Below are 10 T cell receptor beta chains sequenced from a single sample in a study of cytomegalovirus exposure and HLA in healthy donors. Some clones are missing from TCRdb's copy, which holds only in-frame ones; the method was immunoSEQ multiplex PCR. The sample shows around 300,000 clones, around 86% of them seen only once. The specimen sequenced was PBMCs. The receptors derive from a young woman in good health and CMV-seronegative.

This rearrangement joins TRBV4-3 to TRBJ1-5; D remains unclear. Germline V CDR1 and CDR2: LGHNA, YSLEER. The CDR3 consists of 14 residues. Trimming stripped 1 base from V and 4 bases from J, with 8 bases between. Written as DNA, the CDR3 is TGCGCCAGCAGCCAAGTTTCGGGGAATCAGCCCCAGCATTTT. Residues: CASSQVSGNQPQHF.

The genes are TRBV29-1 and TRBJ2-1; a weak D match, TRBD2 (5 bases). V dropped 5 bases and J dropped 9 bases, with 17 bases sitting between them. The CDR3 length is 13 residues. Germline V gene lookup returns CDR1 SQVTM and CDR2 ANQGSEA. CDR3 residues: CSVLPSGSSEQFF. The CDR3 DNA follows: TGCAGCGTTCTGCCCTCGGGGAGTAGTGAGCAGTTCTTC.

The chain is built from TRBV7-7 and TRBJ2-1; D is perhaps TRBD2 (6 bases). Trimming removed 5 bases from V and 4 bases from J, with 9 bases in between. The germline gives CDR1 SSHAT, CDR2 FNYEAQ (reference sequence). The CDR3 sequence is 13 residues long. This chain's CDR3 is CASSKTRYNEQFF. CDR3 in DNA: TGTGCCAGCAGCAAGACTAGATACAATGAGCAGTTCTTC.

This clone was seen only once. The CDR3 region is CASSSPPGTNTGELFF. The DNA of the CDR3 is TGTGCCAGCAGTTCCCCACCAGGGACGAACACCGGGGAGCTGTTTTTT. The rearrangement joins TRBV7-9 to TRBJ2-2, with D perhaps matching TRBD1 (5 bases). Trimming cost V 6 bases and J 0 bases, with 14 bases left between them. CDR1 is SEHNR and CDR2 is FQNEAQ in the germline V gene (reference sequence). This CDR3 spans 16 amino acids.

The chain combines TRBV9 with TRBJ1-4, with 10 bases fitting TRBD1. This CDR3 spans 14 amino acids. J lost 3 bases, V lost 5 bases, and 1 base had no gene match. In germline, CDR1 is SGDLS, CDR2 YYNGEE. DNA for the CDR3: TGTGCCAGCAGAGGACAGGGGGCTAATGAAAAACTGTTTTTT. Translated: CASRGQGANEKLFF.

The sample holds a few counts of this clone. The chain joins TRBV27 to TRBJ1-5; weak D call: TRBD1 (5 bases). The length of the CDR3 is 15 residues. Trimming pared 6 bases from V and 1 base from J, leaving 13 bases between. From germline, CDR1 is MNHEY and CDR2 SMNVEV (reference sequence). DNA for the CDR3: TGTGCCAGCAGGGGCGGGGCAGGAAGCAATCAGCCCCAGCATTTT. Protein sequence: CASRGGAGSNQPQHF.

This chain links TRBV12-5 with TRBJ1-5, with no clear D. Germline V CDR1 and CDR2: LGHNT, FRNRAP. The CDR3 is 13 amino acids. Trimming took 1 base from V and 6 from J, leaving 7 bases between them. The CDR3 nucleotides read TGTGCTAGTGGTTTGGACCTAGGTCAGCCCCAGCATTTT. Encoded protein: CASGLDLGQPQHF.

V gene TRBV15 combines with J gene TRBJ1-5, with 10 bases that match TRBD1. V was clipped by 0 bases and J by 6 bases; unmatched bases: 5. The CDR3 runs to 16 residues. Germline V gene sequence: CDR1 LNHNV, CDR2 YYDKDF (reference sequence). CDR3 DNA: TGTGCCACCAGCAGAGATCGACAGGGGGCTATTCAGCCCCAGCATTTT. This encodes CATSRDRQGAIQPQHF.

The chain uses TRBV5-4 and TRBJ2-1; D is possibly TRBD1 (5 bases). Germline-derived CDR1 and CDR2 are SGHNT and YYREEE (reference sequence). V lost 0 bases to trimming and J lost 4 bases, with 17 bases between them. The CDR3 runs to 17 residues. In nucleotides, the CDR3 is TGTGCCAGCAGCTTGGCGCAGACAGCCCTTTCTTACAATGAGCAGTTCTTC. Its protein is CASSLAQTALSYNEQFF.

The J gene is TRBJ2-7, the V gene TRBV18; 8 positions match TRBD2. J was trimmed by 4 bases and V by 3 bases; bases with no gene match: 5. This CDR3 spans 14 amino acids. Looked up from germline, CDR1 is KGHSH and CDR2 is LQKENI. CDR3 in amino acids: CASSPRGGPYEQYF. Written as DNA, the CDR3 is TGTGCCAGCTCACCCCGGGGGGGCCCTTACGAGCAGTACTTC.